Shown below are 30 T cell receptor beta chains from a single sample sequenced in a study of blood T cell repertoires in COVID-19. Generated by immunoSEQ multiplex PCR, the TCRdb table keeps only in-frame clones and is missing some. Counted here are approximately 200,000 clones, more than 65% occurring once; the ten biggest clones make up about 2.4%. The sample comprised peripheral blood. The receptors stem from an older woman with acute or convalescent COVID-19.

The CDR3 sequence is CASSYSRGQSTEAFF. The CDR3 DNA is TGTGCCAGCAGTTACTCGAGGGGGCAAAGTACTGAAGCTTTCTTT. This chain connects TRBV6-5 to TRBJ1-1; 7 bases agree with TRBD1. V trimming: 0 bases; J trimming: 5 bases; junction bases outside the gene matches: 6. From germline, CDR1 is MNHEY and CDR2 SVGAGI. The CDR3 totals 15 residues.

The DNA for the CDR3 is TGTGCCAGCAGCCTAGCGGGGGGTAGCGATACGCAGTATTTT. Translation: CASSLAGGSDTQYF. The chain joins TRBV11-2 to TRBJ2-3; 11 bases fit TRBD2. The V gene end was trimmed by 5 bases and the J gene end by 6 bases; junction bases not matched to a gene: 4. Germline loops: CDR1 SGHAT, CDR2 FQNNGV. CDR3 length: 14 amino acids. Variable domain in full (rest from reference TRBV11-2 and TRBJ2-3): EAGVAQSPRYKIIEKRQSVAFWCNPISGHATLYWYQQILGQGPKLLIQFQNNGVVDDSQLPKDRFSAERLKGVDSTLKIQPAKLEDSAVYLCASSLAGGSDTQYFGPGTRLTVL.

The chain combines TRBV6-1 with TRBJ2-1; a possible D gene is TRBD1 (6 bases). The CDR3 sequence is 16 residues long. Germline loops: CDR1 MNHNS, CDR2 SASEGT. The germline V and J ends were trimmed by 2 bases and 7 bases, with 18 bases remaining between them. The CDR3 DNA is TGTGCCAGCAGTGAATCTGGGTCCTTTCAGGGGAATGAGCAGTTCTTC. Translated, it gives CASSESGSFQGNEQFF.

The CDR3 region is CASSSKRGPTGELFF. CDR3 DNA: TGTGCCAGCAGCTCGAAGCGGGGGCCCACCGGGGAGCTGTTTTTT. The J gene is TRBJ2-2, the V gene TRBV4-2, with 8 positions matching TRBD2. The trim removed 5 bases at V and 4 bases at J, leaving 6 bases unmatched. The CDR3 is 15 residues long. Germline CDR1 reads LGHNA; CDR2 reads YNFKEQ.

The chain recombines TRBV19 with TRBJ1-6, with TRBD1 as a possible D gene (6 bases). CDR1 and CDR2 from the germline V gene are LNHDA and SQIVND (reference sequence). The CDR3 loop spans 16 amino acids. Between the trimmed V and J ends, which lost 5 bases and 7 bases, there was a span of 18 bases. In DNA, the CDR3 is TGTGCCAGTAGTTCTTCCTCGAGGGGGGGAAATTCACCCCTCCACTTT. Residues: CASSSSSRGGNSPLHF.

The rearrangement joins TRBV5-4 to TRBJ1-1; 9 nucleotides agree with TRBD1. J was trimmed by 2 bases and V by 4 bases; bases with no gene match: 6. The germline V gene has CDR1 SGHNT and CDR2 YYREEE (reference sequence). The length of the CDR3 is 15 residues. CDR3 DNA sequence: TGTGCCAGCAGCCCGGGGGGACAGGGAAACACTGAAGCTTTCTTT. Its protein is CASSPGGQGNTEAFF.

Only one count was recorded for this clone. In DNA form, the CDR3 reads TGCGCCAGCAGCCAACAACCCCGGACAGCTAGCGAAGCTTTCTTT. This codes for CASSQQPRTASEAFF. This chain uses TRBV4-3 with TRBJ1-1; D is possibly TRBD1 (6 bases). Trimming took 2 bases from V and 8 from J, leaving 18 bases between them. This CDR3 has 15 residues. Germline-derived CDR1 and CDR2 are LGHNA and YSLEER.

The V and J genes are TRBV6-1 and TRBJ1-1, with 7 bases lining up with TRBD1. V dropped 1 base and J dropped 6; count of bases not matched to a gene: 5. CDR1 MNHNS and CDR2 SASEGT come from the germline V gene. CDR3 length equals 14 residues. In nucleotides, the CDR3 is TGTGCCAGCAGTGAAGGACAGGGTTACGCTGAAGCTTTCTTT. It yields the protein CASSEGQGYAEAFF.

J is TRBJ2-3 and V is TRBV11-3; 9 nucleotides match TRBD2. CDR1 and CDR2 from the germline V gene are SGHNT and YENEEA. The CDR3 length is 16 residues. The junction had 4 bases not matched to a gene; V was cut back by 1 base and J by 2 bases. The CDR3 region has the DNA TGTGCCAGCAGCTTAGTAGCGGGGGACCTCACAGATACGCAGTATTTT. Protein: CASSLVAGDLTDTQYF.

The genes are TRBV3-1 (or the pseudogene TRBV3-2) and TRBJ2-6, with D possibly TRBD2 on 6 matching bases. The CDR3 is 18 residues long. V was clipped by 7 bases and J by 1 base, with 20 bases between them. Germline values: CDR1 LGHDT, CDR2 YNNKEL (reference sequence). CDR3 sequence (DNA): TGTGCCAGCACCCTAAGGGGAGGTGTACATTCTGGGGCCAACGTCCTGACTTTC. Protein: CASTLRGGVHSGANVLTF.

This clone has only one observation. The chain employs TRBV11-2 and TRBJ2-1; TRBD2 matches at 10 bases. Germline lookup yields CDR1 SGHAT and CDR2 FQNNGV. The CDR3 has 14 residues. V dropped 2 bases and J dropped 6; count of bases not matched to a gene: 1. The CDR3 coding sequence is TGTGCCAGCAGCTTAAGCGGGGGGGCCAATGAGCAGTTCTTC. Translation: CASSLSGGANEQFF. The variable domain in full, with the rest retrieved from reference TRBV11-2 and TRBJ2-1, is EAGVAQSPRYKIIEKRQSVAFWCNPISGHATLYWYQQILGQGPKLLIQFQNNGVVDDSQLPKDRFSAERLKGVDSTLKIQPAKLEDSAVYLCASSLSGGANEQFFGPGTRLTVL.

This chain uses TRBV5-1 with TRBJ2-7; tentative D call: TRBD1 (6 bases). This CDR3 is 13 amino acids long. Trimming took off 0 bases at V and 4 bases at J, with 8 bases between the two ends. Looked up from germline, CDR1 is SGHRS and CDR2 is YFSETQ. Here the CDR3 reads CASSLDREYEQYF. The CDR3 nucleotides read TGCGCCAGCAGCTTGGACAGGGAATACGAGCAGTACTTC.

The CDR3 DNA sequence: TGTGCCAGCAGGCTAGACAGCGACTATAATTCACCCCTCCACTTT. Protein product: CASRLDSDYNSPLHF. This chain uses TRBV28 with TRBJ1-6; tentative D call: TRBD1 (5 bases). Germline V gives CDR1 MDHEN, CDR2 SYDVKM. V dropped 6 bases and J dropped 3 bases, with 12 bases sitting between them. The CDR3 loop spans 15 amino acids.

The chain combines TRBV3-1 (or the pseudogene TRBV3-2) with TRBJ2-1; D possibly corresponds to TRBD2 (5 bases). The CDR3 totals 12 residues. V lost 5 bases to trimming and J lost 6 bases, with 8 bases between them. Germline lookup yields CDR1 LGHDT and CDR2 YNNKEL (reference sequence). The CDR3 loop is CASSYRGNEQFF. The CDR3 DNA reads TGTGCCAGCAGCTACCGGGGCAATGAGCAGTTCTTC.

This chain joins TRBV5-5 and TRBJ1-4, with 7 positions matching TRBD1. The ends lost 4 bases at V and 3 bases at J; junction bases unmatched: 6. Per the germline V gene, CDR1 is SGHKS and CDR2 is YYEKEE (reference sequence). This CDR3 has 15 residues. The CDR3 nucleotides are TGTGCCAGCAGCGCAGAACAGGGGTCTAATGAAAAACTGTTTTTT. This gives the protein CASSAEQGSNEKLFF.

The chain combines TRBV7-2 with TRBJ2-3; D perhaps matches TRBD2 (5 bases). CDR3 length: 14 amino acids. Germline lookup yields CDR1 SGHTA and CDR2 FQGNSA. Trimming shortened V by 5 bases and J by 2 bases, and 11 bases separated the two germline ends. As DNA, the CDR3 is TGTGCCAGCAGCCAACGACGGGACACAGATACGCAGTATTTT. Its translation: CASSQRRDTDTQYF. The whole variable domain, remainder taken from reference TRBV7-2 and TRBJ2-3, is GAGVSQSPSNKVTEKGKDVELRCDPISGHTALYWYRQSLGQGLEFLIYFQGNSAPDKSGLPSDRFSAERTGGSVSTLTIQRTQQEDSAVYLCASSQRRDTDTQYFGPGTRLTVL.

This clone is a singleton in its sample. The chain joins TRBV19 to TRBJ1-2; 9 bases fit TRBD1. The V gene end was trimmed by 6 bases and the J gene end by 4 bases; junction bases not matched to a gene: 3. The CDR3 is 13 amino acids. Germline V gene sequence: CDR1 LNHDA, CDR2 SQIVND (reference sequence). Here the CDR3 reads CASRPTGGYGYTF. The DNA of the CDR3 is TGTGCCAGTAGACCGACAGGGGGCTATGGCTACACCTTC.

This chain connects TRBV5-1 to TRBJ1-1; D not certain. The germline gives CDR1 SGHRS, CDR2 YFSETQ. V was clipped by 2 bases and J by 0 bases, with 5 bases between them. CDR3 length: 13 residues. The CDR3 coding sequence is TGCGCCAGCAGCTTATCGGTGAACACTGAAGCTTTCTTT. Encoded protein: CASSLSVNTEAFF.

The chain couples TRBV5-4 to TRBJ2-1, with 8 bases aligning to TRBD1. Germline V lookup: CDR1 SGHNT, CDR2 YYREEE (reference sequence). The CDR3 covers 15 residues. J lost 1 base, V lost 5 bases, and 5 bases had no gene match. CDR3 in DNA: TGTGCCAGCAGACCCCGGGACAGGTCCTACAATGAGCAGTTCTTC. Its protein product is CASRPRDRSYNEQFF.

The V gene is TRBV19, the J gene TRBJ1-5; D is ambiguous. The CDR3 contains 14 residues. Trimming left V 3 bases short and J 1 base short, with 7 bases between. Germline assignment: CDR1 LNHDA and CDR2 SQIVND (reference sequence). The CDR3 sequence is CASSMYESNQPQHF. The DNA of the CDR3 is TGTGCCAGTAGTATGTACGAGAGCAATCAGCCCCAGCATTTT.

This clone has just one count. The V gene is TRBV4-2, the J gene TRBJ1-2; TRBD1 agrees at 10 bases. Germline V gives CDR1 LGHNA, CDR2 YNFKEQ. V trimming: 2 bases; J trimming: 6 bases; junction bases outside the gene matches: 3. The CDR3 sequence is 14 residues long. CDR3 DNA: TGTGCCAGCAGCCAAAGGGACAGGGGCCATGGCTACACCTTC. This codes for CASSQRDRGHGYTF.

J is TRBJ2-2 and V is TRBV19; D may be TRBD1 (6 bases). The V end lost 10 bases, the J end lost 2 bases, and 20 bases lay between the germline ends. Germline-derived CDR1 and CDR2 are LNHDA and SQIVND (reference sequence). The CDR3 runs 16 residues. Written as DNA, the CDR3 is TGTGCCATTCCCGGGACACCCGCCCTCAACACCGGGGAGCTGTTTTTT. It yields the protein CAIPGTPALNTGELFF.

The V call is TRBV2, the J call TRBJ1-1; the match to TRBD1 covers 7 bases. CDR1 and CDR2 (germline): SNHLY, FYNNEI. The CDR3 is made up of 15 amino acids. The ends lost 1 base at V and 6 bases at J; junction bases unmatched: 8. This CDR3 is CASSEGDSSWAEAFF. The CDR3 DNA is TGTGCCAGCAGTGAAGGGGACAGCTCTTGGGCTGAAGCTTTCTTT.

The chain combines TRBV3-1 (or the pseudogene TRBV3-2) with TRBJ1-2; D unresolved. This CDR3 has 14 amino acids. The V end was cut by 1 base, the J end by 2 bases, with 8 bases between. Germline V gene sequence: CDR1 LGHDT, CDR2 YNNKEL (reference sequence). The CDR3 region is CASSQGGGNYGYTF. CDR3 DNA: TGTGCCAGCAGCCAAGGCGGTGGGAACTATGGCTACACCTTC.

This clone came up a few times. The rearrangement uses TRBV10-1 and TRBJ2-2, with D maybe TRBD2 (6 bases). The germline CDR1 and CDR2 sequences are WNHNN and SYGVQD (reference sequence). V lost 8 bases and J 4 bases, leaving 17 bases between the germline ends. The CDR3 runs 15 residues. Here the CDR3 reads CASGAFKEGTGELFF. The CDR3 DNA follows: TGCGCCAGCGGGGCCTTTAAGGAGGGCACCGGGGAGCTGTTTTTT.

The V call is TRBV18, the J call TRBJ2-7, with D possibly TRBD1 on 6 matching bases. This CDR3 has 13 amino acids. V lost 2 bases to trimming and J lost 3 bases, with 8 bases between them. Germline lookup yields CDR1 KGHSH and CDR2 LQKENI. CDR3 sequence: CASSPGTNYEQYF. The CDR3 DNA sequence: TGTGCCAGCTCACCAGGGACAAACTACGAGCAGTACTTC. Filled out from reference TRBV18 and TRBJ2-7, the complete variable domain reads NAGVMQNPRHLVRRRGQEARLRCSPMKGHSHVYWYRQLPEEGLKFMVYLQKENIIDESGMPKERFSAEFPKEGPSILRIQQVVRGDSAAYFCASSPGTNYEQYFGPGTRLTVT.

This clone has only a few counts. J is TRBJ1-6 and V is TRBV3-1 (or the pseudogene TRBV3-2); 9 bases fit TRBD1. Unmatched junction bases numbered 2, after V lost 6 bases and J lost 5 bases. The germline V gene has CDR1 LGHDT and CDR2 YNNKEL (reference sequence). This CDR3 has 14 residues. The CDR3 DNA sequence: TGTGCCAGCAGAAGGACAGGGGATAATTCACCCCTCCACTTT. It yields the protein CASRRTGDNSPLHF.

V and J are TRBV6-5 and TRBJ1-2; no reliable D call. Trimming removed 6 bases at V and 4 bases at J, with 15 bases between. The CDR3 contains 14 residues. Germline CDR1 MNHEY, CDR2 SVGAGI. CDR3 DNA: TGTGCCAGCAGGCCCTTATCCCGGGGCTATGGCTACACCTTC. As protein: CASRPLSRGYGYTF.

The rearrangement links TRBV5-1 to TRBJ1-3; a possible D gene is TRBD1 (5 bases). V lost 4 bases to trimming and J lost 3 bases, with 14 bases between them. The CDR3 extends over 15 amino acids. The germline CDR1 and CDR2 sequences are SGHRS and YFSETQ. This chain's CDR3 is CASSPWGDRGNTIYF. DNA of the CDR3: TGCGCCAGCAGCCCATGGGGGGACCGTGGAAACACCATATATTTT.

The chain combines TRBV4-2 with TRBJ1-3, with 9 bases identical to TRBD1. V lost 1 base to trimming and J lost 8 bases; unmatched junction nucleotides: 6. Germline V CDR1 and CDR2: LGHNA, YNFKEQ. The CDR3 contains 15 residues. The CDR3: CASSQVGTGSDTIYF. The CDR3 nucleotides read TGTGCCAGCAGCCAAGTCGGGACAGGGTCGGACACCATATATTTT.